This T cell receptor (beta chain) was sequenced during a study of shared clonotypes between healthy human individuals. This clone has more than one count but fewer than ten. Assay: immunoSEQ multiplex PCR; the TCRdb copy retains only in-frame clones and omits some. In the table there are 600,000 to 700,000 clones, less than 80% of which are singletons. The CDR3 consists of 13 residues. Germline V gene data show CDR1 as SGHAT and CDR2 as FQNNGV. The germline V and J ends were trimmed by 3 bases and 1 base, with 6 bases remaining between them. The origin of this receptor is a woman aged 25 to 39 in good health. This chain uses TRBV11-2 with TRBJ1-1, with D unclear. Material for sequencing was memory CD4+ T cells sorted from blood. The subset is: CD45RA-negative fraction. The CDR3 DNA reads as TGTGCCAGCAGCTTTCACGGGAACACTGAAGCTTTCTTT. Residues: CASSFHGNTEAFF.